Shown below are 5 T cell receptor beta chains from a single sample sequenced in a study of T cell repertoires in ileal Crohn's disease. Some clones are missing from TCRdb's copy, which holds only in-frame ones; the method was immunoSEQ multiplex PCR. The sample gives 3,000 to 4,000 clones, about 79% of which show up once; roughly 7.3% is in the top ten. Source material: ileal tissue. These receptors were collected from an adult with Crohn's disease.

The V gene is TRBV18, the J gene TRBJ2-1; 11 bases line up with TRBD2. Germline V gives CDR1 KGHSH, CDR2 LQKENI. This CDR3 has 17 amino acids. V trimming: 1 base; J trimming: 0 bases; junction bases outside the gene matches: 2. The chain's CDR3 is CASSPRGLAASYNEQFF. The DNA of the CDR3 is TGTGCCAGCTCACCACGGGGACTAGCGGCCTCCTACAATGAGCAGTTCTTC.

V and J are TRBV13 and TRBJ2-5; a weak D match, TRBD1 (6 bases). The end of the DNA is better explained by TRBJ2-7, so the J call may be wrong. The germline CDR1 and CDR2 sequences are PRHDT and FYEKMQ (reference sequence). The CDR3 is made up of 15 amino acids. The CDR3 DNA sequence: TGTGCCAGCAGCTTATTCGGAGACAGGAACTACGAGCAGTACTTC. Amino acids: CASSLFGDRNYEQYF.

This clone occurred once. This chain connects TRBV2 to TRBJ2-1; TRBD2 matches at 13 bases. V shed 6 bases and J 7 bases; nucleotides not matched to a gene: 12. Germline lookup yields CDR1 SNHLY and CDR2 FYNNEI. This CDR3 region has 17 residues. CDR3 amino acids: CASRLPSLAGGQNEQFF. For the CDR3, the DNA is TGTGCCAGCAGACTCCCCTCACTAGCGGGGGGGCAGAATGAGCAGTTCTTC.

This clone has a single count. This chain joins TRBV4-2 and TRBJ1-1; possible D gene TRBD1, 5 bases. The CDR3 length is 15 residues. Trimming removed 3 bases from V and 5 bases from J, with 16 bases in between. Germline V gene data show CDR1 as LGHNA and CDR2 as YNFKEQ. The CDR3, as DNA: TGTGCCAGCAGCCACGGCTCATCCCCAGGGACTGAAGCTTTCTTT. Translation gives CASSHGSSPGTEAFF.

The CDR3 loop reads CASGTGGDSYEQYF. CDR3 DNA sequence: TGTGCCAGCGGGACAGGGGGAGATTCCTACGAGCAGTACTTC. The chain couples TRBV27 to TRBJ2-5, with 11 bases that match TRBD1. Matching the DNA end better, TRBJ2-7 makes the J call doubtful. This CDR3 is 14 amino acids long. CDR1 MNHEY and CDR2 SMNVEV come from the germline V gene (reference sequence).